This TCR beta chain stems from a study of human T cells and chemical hapten exposure. Turning to the study itself: The patch tests put 0.01% DPC on the skin of the upper back and were read 6 days later. Study observations and caveats: Alopecia in all donors means immunity may differ from healthy individuals. Patch test score showed a positive correlation with PT1 expanded TCR counts.

This clonotype was seen many times. Its antigen is unknown. TCRdb redid the calling of the RACE reads with MiXCR, one entry per CDR3 protein. The sample holds 69,000 or so distinct CDR3 sequences, over 9% seen once. The time point denotes: patch test 2, 6 weeks after DPC sensitization. Treatment indicated: therapeutic diphenylcyclopropenone sensitization with weekly scalp DPC. In every case, blood was obtained before the patch test was applied. The V end lost 0 bases, the J end lost 8 bases, and 3 bases lay between the germline ends. Looked up from germline, CDR1 is SGHTS and CDR2 is YDEGEE. The length of the CDR3 is 11 residues.

Sequenced here: whole blood, sampled in connection with sensitization to the hapten diphenylcyclopropenone (DPC). The sequence came from a woman in her fifties or sixties with alopecia areata. Some clones in this sample may be carry-over from other donors' samples. This rearrangement joins TRBV5-8 to TRBJ2-1; D is unclear. As DNA, the CDR3 is TGTGCCAGCAGCTTGGCGTATGAGCAGTTCTTC. This encodes CASSLAYEQFF.